These 15 T cell receptor beta chains originate from one sample sequenced in a study of blood T cell repertoires in COVID-19. Profiled with immunoSEQ multiplex PCR; TCRdb holds only in-frame clones, not every one. The profile shows around 290,000 clones, 90% of them singletons. Input material: PBMCs or T cells enriched from blood (not recorded which). These receptors originate from a woman in her thirties who had recovered from COVID-19.

The V gene is TRBV20-1, the J gene TRBJ2-5; D ambiguous. V lost 5 bases to trimming and J lost 1 base, with 5 bases between them. The CDR3 has 11 amino acids. Germline V gives CDR1 DFQATT, CDR2 SNEGSKA (reference sequence). CDR3 bases: TGCAGTGCTCCTAGCCAAGAGACCCAGTACTTC. Its protein is CSAPSQETQYF.

This clone has a handful of counts. The chain is built from TRBV5-1 and TRBJ1-2, with a tentative D call TRBD1 (5 bases). The germline V and J ends were trimmed by 4 bases and 0 bases, with 10 bases remaining between them. The length of the CDR3 is 14 residues. The germline V gene has CDR1 SGHRS and CDR2 YFSETQ. The CDR3 sequence: CASSIRQPNYGYTF. The CDR3 DNA reads as TGCGCCAGCAGCATCAGACAGCCTAACTATGGCTACACCTTC.

The chain links TRBV6-5 to TRBJ1-2, with 8 bases lining up with TRBD1. The CDR3 runs 14 residues. Per the germline V gene, CDR1 is MNHEY and CDR2 is SVGAGI. Losses at the gene ends were 10 bases for V and 4 bases for J; bases not matched to a gene: 11. This chain's CDR3 is CATRSDRELYGYTF. As DNA, the CDR3 is TGTGCCACCCGCTCGGACAGGGAGCTCTATGGCTACACCTTC.

This clone was detected many times. CDR3 sequence (DNA): TGTGCCAGCAGCCCTCAGGGCTTTCCAAATCAGCCCCAGCATTTT. The encoded protein is CASSPQGFPNQPQHF. The V gene is TRBV7-2, the J gene TRBJ1-5, with TRBD1 as a possible D gene (5 bases). Trimming pared 5 bases from V and 4 bases from J, leaving 15 bases between. This CDR3 contains 15 residues. Germline V gene lookup returns CDR1 SGHTA and CDR2 FQGNSA. The variable domain in full, with the rest retrieved from reference TRBV7-2 and TRBJ1-5, is GAGVSQSPSNKVTEKGKDVELRCDPISGHTALYWYRQSLGQGLEFLIYFQGNSAPDKSGLPSDRFSAERTGGSVSTLTIQRTQQEDSAVYLCASSPQGFPNQPQHFGDGTRLSIL.

The chain carries TRBV28 and TRBJ1-5; 7 positions agree with TRBD1. Germline V CDR1 and CDR2: MDHEN, SYDVKM. V shed 8 bases and J 11 bases; nucleotides not matched to a gene: 12. This CDR3 spans 13 amino acids. CDR3 in amino acids: CASCGTVLLAQHF. For the CDR3, the DNA is TGTGCCAGCTGCGGGACAGTCTTATTGGCCCAGCATTTT. Together with reference TRBV28 and TRBJ1-5, the CDR3 gives the full variable domain: DVKVTQSSRYLVKRTGEKVFLECVQDMDHENMFWYRQDPGLGLRLIYFSYDVKMKEKGDIPEGYSVSREKKERFSLILESASTNQTSMYLCASCGTVLLAQHFGDGTRLSIL.

The chain couples TRBV10-3 to TRBJ1-2; D is uncertain. The ends were cut back, 4 bases at V and 5 bases at J, with 14 bases in the middle. There are 14 residues in the CDR3. Looked up from germline, CDR1 is ENHRY and CDR2 is SYGVKD. Written as DNA, the CDR3 is TGTGCCATCAGTGCCAGAGGGTCTATATATGGCTACACCTTC. Translation: CAISARGSIYGYTF.

V is TRBV25-1 and J is TRBJ2-1; 8 bases agree with TRBD1. Germline V CDR1 and CDR2: MGHDK, SYGVNS. CDR3 size: 15 residues. V was pared by 10 bases and J by 10 bases, with 18 bases of the junction left unmatched. CDR3 protein: CAIHSRQGNGLEQFF. The CDR3 coding sequence is TGTGCCATCCATAGCCGACAGGGGAACGGGTTAGAGCAGTTCTTC.

This clone was detected only once. CDR3 in amino acids: CASSPSQVNQPQHF. The DNA for the CDR3 is TGTGCCAGCAGCCCTTCCCAGGTCAATCAGCCCCAGCATTTT. The chain recombines TRBV3-1 (or the pseudogene TRBV3-2) with TRBJ1-5, with unresolved D. The germline V gene has CDR1 LGHDT and CDR2 YNNKEL (reference sequence). The V end lost 4 bases, the J end lost 3 bases, and 10 bases lay between the germline ends. The CDR3 is 14 amino acids.

The chain has TRBV18 and TRBJ1-3; 8 nucleotides match TRBD1. Trimming at V came to 2 bases and at J to 0 bases, leaving 3 bases not matched to a gene. This CDR3 has 16 residues. The germline gives CDR1 KGHSH, CDR2 LQKENI. The CDR3 DNA follows: TGTGCCAGCTCACCAGGGACAGGAGACTCTGGAAACACCATATATTTT. This codes for CASSPGTGDSGNTIYF. Looking up the rest from reference TRBV18 and TRBJ1-3 gives the full variable domain: NAGVMQNPRHLVRRRGQEARLRCSPMKGHSHVYWYRQLPEEGLKFMVYLQKENIIDESGMPKERFSAEFPKEGPSILRIQQVVRGDSAAYFCASSPGTGDSGNTIYFGEGSWLTVV.

The gene calls are TRBV9 and TRBJ2-7, with a weak D call TRBD1 (5 bases). Trimming removed 2 bases at V and 0 bases at J, with 9 bases between. This CDR3 region has 14 residues. Germline CDR1 is SGDLS and CDR2 is YYNGEE. The CDR3 here is CASSVQTDSYEQYF. As DNA, the CDR3 is TGTGCCAGCAGCGTCCAGACAGACTCCTACGAGCAGTACTTC.

This chain connects TRBV12-3 or TRBV12-4 to TRBJ1-2; D remains unclear. The CDR3 loop spans 13 amino acids. Between the trimmed V and J ends, which lost 2 bases and 8 bases, there was a span of 12 bases. CDR3 nucleotide sequence: TGTGCCAGCAGTTTATCGGGGATTCTCGGCTACACCTTC. The encoded protein is CASSLSGILGYTF.

The J gene is TRBJ2-1, the V gene TRBV9; 7 positions agree with TRBD2. From germline, CDR1 is SGDLS and CDR2 YYNGEE. The CDR3 length is 15 residues. J lost 4 bases, V lost 1 base, and 5 bases had no gene match. CDR3 sequence: CASSVSGTTYNEQFF. The CDR3 DNA sequence: TGTGCCAGCAGCGTAAGCGGGACCACATACAATGAGCAGTTCTTC.

The V and J genes are TRBV19 and TRBJ1-1, with TRBD1 as a possible D gene (5 bases). V lost 3 bases to trimming and J lost 0 bases, with 8 bases between them. The germline V gene has CDR1 LNHDA and CDR2 SQIVND (reference sequence). This CDR3 is 14 amino acids long. The CDR3 sequence: CASSIRGLNTEAFF. The CDR3 coding sequence is TGTGCCAGTAGTATCCGGGGGTTGAACACTGAAGCTTTCTTT. The whole variable domain, remainder taken from reference TRBV19 and TRBJ1-1, is DGGITQSPKYLFRKEGQNVTLSCEQNLNHDAMYWYRQDPGQGLRLIYYSQIVNDFQKGDIAEGYSVSREKKESFPLTVTSAQKNPTAFYLCASSIRGLNTEAFFGQGTRLTVV.

The chain carries TRBV28 and TRBJ2-5, with 8 bases that match TRBD1. CDR1 and CDR2 (germline): MDHEN, SYDVKM. CDR3 length: 13 amino acids. The ends lost 7 bases at V and 4 bases at J; junction bases unmatched: 5. CDR3 sequence: CASIDRGRETQYF. As DNA, the CDR3 is TGTGCCAGCATCGACAGGGGCAGAGAGACCCAGTACTTC.

This clone has only one observation. The J gene is TRBJ2-7, the V gene TRBV25-1, with D possibly TRBD1 on 5 matching bases. The CDR3 runs 14 residues. Trimming removed 3 bases from V and 0 bases from J, with 9 bases in between. Germline V gene data show CDR1 as MGHDK and CDR2 as SYGVNS. CDR3 DNA sequence: TGTGCCAGCAGTGAGGAAGGACACTCCTACGAGCAGTACTTC. Translating gives CASSEEGHSYEQYF.